This T cell receptor (beta chain) was sequenced during a study of CXCR3-negative and CXCR3-positive naive CD8 T cells. To note about this clonotype: The antigen remains unidentified.

In triplicate, each CD8+ T cell subset was sorted at some 300,000 cells per replicate. Study conclusions and caveats: Higher TRB CDR3 hydrophobicity marked CXCR3-positive naive cells relative to CXCR3-negative naive cells. Naive subsets expressed similar surface CD5; TRB CDR3 features served to infer TCR strength.

All TRB cDNA libraries came from 5' RACE performed with UMI labels. TCRdb re-called the 5' RACE reads and catalogs CDR3 proteins one per entry, DNA excluded. This sample contains around 140,000 distinct CDR3 sequences. The germline gives CDR1 WNHNN, CDR2 SYGVQD (reference sequence). The CDR3 has 15 amino acids. The source of this sequence is a human donor in good health. Some clones in this sample may be carry-over from other donors' samples. Source material: naive CXCR3- CD8+ T cells from blood. This sample's subset: CD45RO-CCR7+CD27+CD95- naive CD8+ T cells lacking CXCR3 (TNR3-). V is TRBV10-1 and J is TRBJ2-3; without DNA, the TCRdb call of TRBD2 cannot be checked. CDR3 protein: CASSDGLAGADTQYF.